This T cell receptor beta chain was sequenced for a study of T cell repertoires in cytomegalovirus infection. As for the study in general: CMV infection together with matching HLA type was indicated by public TCR beta signatures. Study-wide findings and caveats: Clonotype analysis showed dominance of the ex vivo response by HLA-C-restricted CMV-specific TCR beta clonotypes. There were carriers of CMV plus the relevant HLA, and cumulative public TCR beta family frequency identified them.

CDR3 length equals 12 residues. Germline loops: CDR1 SGHVS, CDR2 FQNEAQ. V was cut by 5 bases and J by 3 bases, with 7 bases left in between. TCRdb passed the reads through MiXCR, listing each CDR3 protein once. The table has about 220,000 distinct CDR3 sequences, 30% to 45% seen once; the top ten hold approximately 59%. This clonotype was seen only a few times. Its antigen is undetermined. The V gene is TRBV7-8, the J gene TRBJ2-5, with unresolved D. The starting material was CD8+ T cells from cultured PBMCs, obtained from culture after CMV antigen stimulation. The sequence was obtained from a human donor in good health (CMV status not recorded). Some clones in this sample may be carry-over from other donors' samples. In DNA form, the CDR3 reads TGTGCCAGCAGCCCGATGGAAGAGACCCAGTACTTC. Translation gives CASSPMEETQYF.